A single sample gave rise to the 7 T cell receptor beta chains below, sequenced in a study of pediatric ulcerative colitis. Assay: immunoSEQ multiplex PCR; the TCRdb copy retains only in-frame clones and omits some. In the table there are around 65,000 clones, 70% to 85% of which are singletons. The source material was blood. These receptors came from a boy between 10 and 17 years old with moderate ulcerative colitis.

This rearrangement joins TRBV5-1 to TRBJ2-3, with D unclear. Germline V gene lookup returns CDR1 SGHRS and CDR2 YFSETQ. The CDR3 loop spans 14 amino acids. The V end lost 4 bases, the J end lost 6 bases, and 15 bases lay between the germline ends. The CDR3 sequence is CASSLTFSKDTQYF. Here the CDR3 DNA reads TGCGCCAGCAGCCTAACTTTCTCAAAGGATACGCAGTATTTT. Filled out from reference TRBV5-1 and TRBJ2-3, the complete variable domain reads KAGVTQTPRYLIKTRGQQVTLSCSPISGHRSVSWYQQTPGQGLQFLFEYFSETQRNKGNFPGRFSGRQFSNSRSEMNVSTLELGDSALYLCASSLTFSKDTQYFGPGTRLTVL.

This clone has only one observation. This chain links TRBV7-8 with TRBJ2-2; D may be TRBD1 or TRBD2 (5 bases each). V was cut by 5 bases and J by 0 bases, with 16 bases left in between. This CDR3 has 17 amino acids. In germline, CDR1 is SGHVS, CDR2 FQNEAQ. CDR3 bases: TGTGCCAGCAGCCACCCCGCCGGGGCCACGAACACCGGGGAGCTGTTTTTT. Residues: CASSHPAGATNTGELFF.

In this sample, this clone turned up a few times. The DNA of the CDR3 is TGTGCCAGCAGCCACTCCACGGGACAGAAAAACATTCAGTACTTC. As protein: CASSHSTGQKNIQYF. The rearrangement links TRBV7-8 to TRBJ2-4, with TRBD1 matching 7 bases. V was pared by 5 bases and J by 4 bases, with 8 bases of the junction left unmatched. Germline V CDR1 and CDR2: SGHVS, FQNEAQ. CDR3 length: 15 amino acids.

The CDR3 spells CASFDLLDHTGQQFF. Written as DNA, the CDR3 is TGTGCCAGTTTCGATCTTCTAGATCATACAGGACAGCAGTTCTTC. The chain employs TRBV19 and TRBJ2-1; tentatively, D is TRBD1 (5 bases). V was cut by 8 bases and J by 11 bases, with 25 bases left in between. The CDR3 is 15 residues long. The germline gives CDR1 LNHDA, CDR2 SQIVND (reference sequence).

The chain is built from TRBV6-4 and TRBJ2-3; TRBD2 might be the D (6 bases). CDR3 size: 13 residues. V dropped 2 bases and J dropped 6 bases, with 9 bases sitting between them. The germline gives CDR1 MRHNA, CDR2 SNTAGT. CDR3 loop: CASSDDGGDTQYF. CDR3 coding DNA: TGTGCCAGCAGTGACGATGGGGGGGATACGCAGTATTTT.

The chain combines TRBV15 with TRBJ2-1; a possible D gene is TRBD1 (6 bases). This CDR3 comprises 14 residues. The V end lost 8 bases, the J end lost 5 bases, and 16 bases lay between the germline ends. Germline CDR1 reads LNHNV; CDR2 reads YYDKDF (reference sequence). CDR3 sequence (DNA): TGTGCCACCCGTGGACAGCCCCGGGACAATGAGCAGTTCTTC. This encodes CATRGQPRDNEQFF.

The sample holds a few counts of this clone. The chain employs TRBV9 and TRBJ2-5; D is undetermined. CDR1 SGDLS and CDR2 YYNGEE come from the germline V gene. V lost 1 base and J lost 0, with 4 bases in between. The CDR3 has 13 residues. CDR3 loop: CASSVQDQETQYF. Written as DNA, the CDR3 is TGTGCCAGCAGCGTACAGGACCAAGAGACCCAGTACTTC.